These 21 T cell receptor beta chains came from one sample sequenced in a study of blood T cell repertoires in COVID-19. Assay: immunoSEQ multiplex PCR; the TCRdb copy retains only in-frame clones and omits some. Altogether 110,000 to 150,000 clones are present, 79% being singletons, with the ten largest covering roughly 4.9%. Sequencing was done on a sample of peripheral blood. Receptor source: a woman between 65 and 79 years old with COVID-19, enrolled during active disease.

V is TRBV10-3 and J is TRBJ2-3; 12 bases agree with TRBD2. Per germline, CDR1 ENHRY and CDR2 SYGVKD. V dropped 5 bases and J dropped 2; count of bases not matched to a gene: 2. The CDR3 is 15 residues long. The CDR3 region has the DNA TGTGCCATCAGTCTAGCGGGGGGGCTCACAGATACGCAGTATTTT. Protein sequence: CAISLAGGLTDTQYF.

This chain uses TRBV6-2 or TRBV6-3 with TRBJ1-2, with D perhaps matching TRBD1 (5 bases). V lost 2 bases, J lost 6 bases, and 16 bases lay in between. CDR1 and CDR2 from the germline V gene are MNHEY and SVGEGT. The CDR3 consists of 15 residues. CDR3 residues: CASSYRGGAPDGYTF. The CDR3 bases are TGTGCCAGCAGTTACAGGGGAGGTGCACCCGATGGCTACACCTTC.

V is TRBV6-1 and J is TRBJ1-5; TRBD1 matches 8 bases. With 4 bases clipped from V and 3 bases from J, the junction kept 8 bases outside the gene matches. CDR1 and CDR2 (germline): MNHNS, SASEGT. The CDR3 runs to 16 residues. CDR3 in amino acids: CASSGRTGWANQPQHF. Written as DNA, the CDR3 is TGTGCCAGCAGTGGGAGGACAGGGTGGGCCAATCAGCCCCAGCATTTT.

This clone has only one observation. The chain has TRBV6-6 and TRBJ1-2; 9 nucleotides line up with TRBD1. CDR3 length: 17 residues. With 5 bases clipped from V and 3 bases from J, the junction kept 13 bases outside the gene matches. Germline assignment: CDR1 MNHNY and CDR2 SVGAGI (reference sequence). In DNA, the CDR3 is TGTGCCAGCAGTCCCAGCTCCGGGACAGGGATGTACTATGGCTACACCTTC. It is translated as CASSPSSGTGMYYGYTF.

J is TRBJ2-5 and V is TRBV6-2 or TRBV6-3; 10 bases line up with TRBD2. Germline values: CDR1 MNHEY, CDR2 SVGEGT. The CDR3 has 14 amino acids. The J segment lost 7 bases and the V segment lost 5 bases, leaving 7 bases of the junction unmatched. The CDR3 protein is CASSGTSARGTQYF. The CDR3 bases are TGTGCCAGCAGTGGGACTAGCGCCAGGGGGACCCAGTACTTC.

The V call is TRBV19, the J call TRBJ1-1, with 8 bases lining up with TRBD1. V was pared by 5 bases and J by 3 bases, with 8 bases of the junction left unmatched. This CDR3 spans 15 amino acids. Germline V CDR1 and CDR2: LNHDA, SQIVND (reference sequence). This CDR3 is CASSEWSGGYTEAFF. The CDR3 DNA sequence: TGTGCCAGTAGTGAATGGTCAGGGGGCTACACTGAAGCTTTCTTT.

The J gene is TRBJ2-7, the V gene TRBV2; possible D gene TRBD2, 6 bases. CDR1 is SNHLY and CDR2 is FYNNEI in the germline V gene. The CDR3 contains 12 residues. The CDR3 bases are TGTGCTCGGGGGAGAGGGACCTACGAGCAGTACTTC. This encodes CARGRGTYEQYF.

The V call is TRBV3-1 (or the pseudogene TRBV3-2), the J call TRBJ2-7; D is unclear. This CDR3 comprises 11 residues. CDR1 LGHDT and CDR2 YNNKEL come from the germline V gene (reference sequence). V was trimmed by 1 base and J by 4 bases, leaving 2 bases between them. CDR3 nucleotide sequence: TGTGCCAGCAGCCAAGTATACGAGCAGTACTTC. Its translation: CASSQVYEQYF.

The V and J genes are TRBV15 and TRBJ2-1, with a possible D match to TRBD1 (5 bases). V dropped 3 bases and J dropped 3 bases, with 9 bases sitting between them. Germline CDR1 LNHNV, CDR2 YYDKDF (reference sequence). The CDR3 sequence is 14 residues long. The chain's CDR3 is CATSRGLDYNEQFF. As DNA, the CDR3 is TGTGCCACCAGCAGGGGGCTCGACTACAATGAGCAGTTCTTC.

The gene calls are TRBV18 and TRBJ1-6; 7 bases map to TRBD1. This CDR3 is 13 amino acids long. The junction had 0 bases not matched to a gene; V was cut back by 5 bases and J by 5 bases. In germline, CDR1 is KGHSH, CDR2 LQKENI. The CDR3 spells CASSTGDNSPLHF. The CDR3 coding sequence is TGTGCCAGCTCAACAGGGGATAATTCACCCCTCCACTTT. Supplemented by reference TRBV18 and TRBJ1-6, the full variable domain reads NAGVMQNPRHLVRRRGQEARLRCSPMKGHSHVYWYRQLPEEGLKFMVYLQKENIIDESGMPKERFSAEFPKEGPSILRIQQVVRGDSAAYFCASSTGDNSPLHFGNGTRLTVT.

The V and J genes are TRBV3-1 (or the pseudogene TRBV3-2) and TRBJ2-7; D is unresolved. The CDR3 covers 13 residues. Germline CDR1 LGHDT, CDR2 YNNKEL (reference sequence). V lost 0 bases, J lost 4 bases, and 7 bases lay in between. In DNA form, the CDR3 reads TGTGCCAGCAGCCAAGATGTCGCGTACGAGCAGTACTTC. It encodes CASSQDVAYEQYF.

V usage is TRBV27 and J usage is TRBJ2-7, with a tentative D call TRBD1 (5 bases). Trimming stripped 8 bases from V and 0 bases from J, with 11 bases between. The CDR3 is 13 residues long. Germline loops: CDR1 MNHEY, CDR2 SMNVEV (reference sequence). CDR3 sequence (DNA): TGTGCCAGCGGCCGGACAATCTCCTACGAGCAGTACTTC. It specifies CASGRTISYEQYF.

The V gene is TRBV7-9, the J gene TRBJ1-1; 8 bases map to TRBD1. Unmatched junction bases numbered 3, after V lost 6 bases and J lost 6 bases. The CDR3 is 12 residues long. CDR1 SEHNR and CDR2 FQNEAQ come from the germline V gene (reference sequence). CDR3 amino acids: CASSPTGAEAFF. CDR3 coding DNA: TGTGCCAGCAGTCCGACAGGGGCTGAAGCTTTCTTT.

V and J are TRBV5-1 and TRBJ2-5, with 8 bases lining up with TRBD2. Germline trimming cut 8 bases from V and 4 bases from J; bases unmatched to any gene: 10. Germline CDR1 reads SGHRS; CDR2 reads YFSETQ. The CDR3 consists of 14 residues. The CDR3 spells CASSGGAEGETQYF. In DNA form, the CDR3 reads TGCGCCAGTTCCGGGGGGGCGGAAGGAGAGACCCAGTACTTC.

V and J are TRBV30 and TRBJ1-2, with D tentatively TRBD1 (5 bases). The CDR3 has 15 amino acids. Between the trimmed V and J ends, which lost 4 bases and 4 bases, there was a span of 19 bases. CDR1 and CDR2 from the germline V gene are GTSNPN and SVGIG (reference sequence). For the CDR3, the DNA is TGTGCCTGGACCCCAAGGCGGGGGAGGGTCTATGGCTACACCTTC. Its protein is CAWTPRRGRVYGYTF.

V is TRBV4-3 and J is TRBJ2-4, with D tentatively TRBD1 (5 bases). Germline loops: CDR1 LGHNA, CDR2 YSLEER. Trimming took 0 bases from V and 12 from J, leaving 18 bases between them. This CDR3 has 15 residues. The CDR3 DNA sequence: TGCGCCAGCAGCCAAGATCAGCAGGCAGGGCGTGATCAGTACTTC. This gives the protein CASSQDQQAGRDQYF.

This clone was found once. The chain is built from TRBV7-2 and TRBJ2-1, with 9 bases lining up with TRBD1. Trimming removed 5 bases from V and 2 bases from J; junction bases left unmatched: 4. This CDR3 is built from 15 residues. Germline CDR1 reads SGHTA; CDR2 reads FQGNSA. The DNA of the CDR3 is TGTGCCAGCAGCCCTGGGGACAGGGCCTACAATGAGCAGTTCTTC. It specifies CASSPGDRAYNEQFF.

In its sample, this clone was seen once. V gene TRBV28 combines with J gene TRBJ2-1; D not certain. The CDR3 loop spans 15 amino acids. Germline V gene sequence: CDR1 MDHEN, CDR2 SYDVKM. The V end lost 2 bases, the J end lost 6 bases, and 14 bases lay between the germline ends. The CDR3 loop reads CASSLPLTASNEQFF. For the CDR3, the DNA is TGTGCCAGCAGTTTACCGCTGACTGCCTCCAATGAGCAGTTCTTC.

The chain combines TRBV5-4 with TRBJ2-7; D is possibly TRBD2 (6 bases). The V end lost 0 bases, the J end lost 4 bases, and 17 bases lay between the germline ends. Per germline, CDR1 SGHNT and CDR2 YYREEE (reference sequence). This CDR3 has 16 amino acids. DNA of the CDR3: TGTGCCAGCAGCTTGGCCGGGCGGGGAGCGAGGTACGAGCAGTACTTC. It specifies CASSLAGRGARYEQYF. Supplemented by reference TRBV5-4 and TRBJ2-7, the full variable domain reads ETGVTQSPTHLIKTRGQQVTLRCSSQSGHNTVSWYQQALGQGPQFIFQYYREEENGRGNFPPRFSGLQFPNYSSELNVNALELDDSALYLCASSLAGRGARYEQYFGPGTRLTVT.

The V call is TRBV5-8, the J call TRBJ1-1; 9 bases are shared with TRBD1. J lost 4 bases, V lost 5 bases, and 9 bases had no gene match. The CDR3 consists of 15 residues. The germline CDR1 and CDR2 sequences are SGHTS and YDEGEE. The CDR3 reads CASRSGQGVLTEAFF. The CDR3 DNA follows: TGTGCCAGCAGGTCGGGACAGGGTGTGCTCACTGAAGCTTTCTTT.

The CDR3 DNA follows: TGTGCCAGCAGCCAAGCCCAAGCGGGTCGCTACACCTTC. Translated: CASSQAQAGRYTF. The rearrangement uses TRBV4-2 and TRBJ1-2; D gene uncertain. This CDR3 contains 13 residues. Germline CDR1 is LGHNA and CDR2 is YNFKEQ. Trimming stripped 1 base from V and 9 bases from J, with 12 bases between.